This entry lists 5 T cell receptor beta chains sequenced from one sample in a study of blood T cell repertoires in COVID-19 (dated by TCRdb to 2020 to 2021). The library was generated by the immunoSEQ multiplex PCR assay. Entries here come from immuneACCESS through TCRdb and include only in-frame sequences with V and J called. Some clones fail to appear in such tables; in the studies checked, an unresolved V gene covers under half of the shortfall, and the cause of the remainder is unknown. The table for this sample lists around 210,000 clones; 70% to 85% of them were counted only once. Around 13% of the sample is held by the ten biggest clonotypes. Sequencing was done on a sample of peripheral blood. These receptors all stem from a human donor in a cohort sampled during active COVID-19.

The chain is built from TRBV27 and TRBJ1-2; D call uncertain. Germline V gene lookup returns CDR1 MNHEY and CDR2 SMNVEV (reference sequence). Trimming left V 5 bases short and J 1 base short, with 8 bases between. The CDR3 runs to 13 residues. Here the CDR3 reads CASSSGVNYGYTF. CDR3 DNA sequence: TGTGCCAGCAGTAGCGGCGTTAACTATGGCTACACCTTC.

This rearrangement joins TRBV28 to TRBJ2-3; TRBD2 agrees at 11 bases. The CDR3 spans 17 residues. From germline, CDR1 is MDHEN and CDR2 SYDVKM. Trimming removed 5 bases from V and 0 bases from J; junction bases left unmatched: 7. DNA for the CDR3: TGTGCCAGCAGTGAACCCGGGACTAGCGGAAGCACAGATACGCAGTATTTT. This translates into CASSEPGTSGSTDTQYF.

The DNA of the CDR3 is TGTGCCTGGGGCCGGGACAGGGTAAGGCAAGAGACCCAGTACTTC. Translating it yields CAWGRDRVRQETQYF. This chain uses TRBV30 with TRBJ2-5; 9 bases match TRBD1. J gave up 2 bases and V 5 bases, and 9 bases lay outside the gene matches. This CDR3 is built from 15 residues. In germline, CDR1 is GTSNPN, CDR2 SVGIG (reference sequence).

This chain joins TRBV2 and TRBJ1-4; 10 bases map to TRBD1. The V gene end was trimmed by 7 bases and the J gene end by 10 bases; junction bases not matched to a gene: 3. This CDR3 region has 12 residues. Germline V gene lookup returns CDR1 SNHLY and CDR2 FYNNEI. In DNA form, the CDR3 reads TGTGCCAGCAAGAGGACAGGGGGAAAACTGTTTTTT. It specifies CASKRTGGKLFF.

As DNA, the CDR3 is TGCGCCAGCAGTCAAAAAGACAGGGGGCTTGTGAACACTGAAGCTTTCTTT. Its protein is CASSQKDRGLVNTEAFF. This rearrangement joins TRBV23-1 to TRBJ1-1; 10 bases line up with TRBD1. TRBV23-1 is placed among ORFs of uncertain function. The CDR3 covers 17 residues. V was clipped by 2 bases and J by 0 bases; unmatched bases: 6.